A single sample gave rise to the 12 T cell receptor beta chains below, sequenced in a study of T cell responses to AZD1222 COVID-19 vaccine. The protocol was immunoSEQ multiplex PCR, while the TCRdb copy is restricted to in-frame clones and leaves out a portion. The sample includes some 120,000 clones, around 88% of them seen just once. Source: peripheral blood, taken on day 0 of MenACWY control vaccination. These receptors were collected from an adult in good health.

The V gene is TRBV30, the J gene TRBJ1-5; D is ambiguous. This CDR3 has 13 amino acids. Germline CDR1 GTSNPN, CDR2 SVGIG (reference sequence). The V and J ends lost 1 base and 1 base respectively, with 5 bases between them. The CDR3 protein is CAWSAQSNQPQHF. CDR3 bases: TGTGCCTGGAGTGCCCAGAGCAATCAGCCCCAGCATTTT. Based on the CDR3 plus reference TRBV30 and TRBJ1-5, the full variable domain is SQTIHQWPATLVQPVGSPLSLECTVEGTSNPNLYWYRQAAGRGLQLLFYSVGIGQISSEVPQNLSASRPQDRQFILSSKKLLLSDSGFYLCAWSAQSNQPQHFGDGTRLSIL.

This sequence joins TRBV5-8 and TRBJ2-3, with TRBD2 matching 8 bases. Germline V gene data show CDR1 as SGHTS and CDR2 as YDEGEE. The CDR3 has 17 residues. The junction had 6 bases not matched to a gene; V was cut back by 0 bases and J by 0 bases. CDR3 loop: CASSLGSGGPSTDTQYF. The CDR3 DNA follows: TGTGCCAGCAGCTTGGGGTCGGGGGGGCCTAGCACAGATACGCAGTATTTT.

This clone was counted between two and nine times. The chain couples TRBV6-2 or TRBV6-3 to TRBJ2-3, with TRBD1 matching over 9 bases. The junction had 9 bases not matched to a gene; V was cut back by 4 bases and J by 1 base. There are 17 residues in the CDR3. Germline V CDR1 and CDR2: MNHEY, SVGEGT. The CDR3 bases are TGTGCCAGCAGTTTTCTGCCGGGACAGGGACGCACAGATACGCAGTATTTT. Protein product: CASSFLPGQGRTDTQYF.

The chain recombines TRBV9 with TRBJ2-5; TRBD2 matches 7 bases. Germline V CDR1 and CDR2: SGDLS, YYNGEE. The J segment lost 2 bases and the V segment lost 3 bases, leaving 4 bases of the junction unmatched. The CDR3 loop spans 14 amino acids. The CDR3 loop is CASSAERGQETQYF. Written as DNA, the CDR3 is TGTGCCAGCAGCGCAGAGCGGGGTCAAGAGACCCAGTACTTC.

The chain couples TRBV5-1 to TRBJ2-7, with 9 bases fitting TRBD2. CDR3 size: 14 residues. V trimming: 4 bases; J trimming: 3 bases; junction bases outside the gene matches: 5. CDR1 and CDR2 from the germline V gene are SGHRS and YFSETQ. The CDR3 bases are TGCGCCAGCAGCGGAGGACTAGCGAACTACGAGCAGTACTTC. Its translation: CASSGGLANYEQYF.

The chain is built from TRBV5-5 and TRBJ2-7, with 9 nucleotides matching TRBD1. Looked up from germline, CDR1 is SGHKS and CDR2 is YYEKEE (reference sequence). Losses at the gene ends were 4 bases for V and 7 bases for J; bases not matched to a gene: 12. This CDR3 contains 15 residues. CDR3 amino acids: CASSRDIGTGREQYF. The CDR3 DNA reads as TGTGCCAGCAGCCGGGATATAGGGACAGGGAGGGAGCAGTACTTC.

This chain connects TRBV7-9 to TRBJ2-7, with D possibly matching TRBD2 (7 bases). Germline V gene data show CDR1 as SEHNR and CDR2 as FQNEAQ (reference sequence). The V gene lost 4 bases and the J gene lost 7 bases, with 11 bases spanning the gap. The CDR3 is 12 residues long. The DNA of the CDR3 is TGTGCCAGCAGCTCAGGGGAGGGAGAGCAGTACTTC. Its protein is CASSSGEGEQYF.

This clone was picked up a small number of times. The CDR3 sequence: CASSWDRGNEQFF. DNA of the CDR3: TGCGCCAGCAGCTGGGACAGAGGGAATGAGCAGTTCTTC. This chain uses TRBV4-1 with TRBJ2-1, with 7 bases identical to TRBD1. V shed 5 bases and J 7 bases; nucleotides not matched to a gene: 5. Germline CDR1 and CDR2: MGHRA and YSYEKL. The CDR3 runs 13 residues.

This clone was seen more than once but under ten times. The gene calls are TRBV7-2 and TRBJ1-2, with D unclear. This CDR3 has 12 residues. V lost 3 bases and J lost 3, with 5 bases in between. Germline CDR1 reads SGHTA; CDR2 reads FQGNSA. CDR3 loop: CASSLSDYGYTF. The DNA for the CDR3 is TGTGCCAGCAGCTTGTCGGACTATGGCTACACCTTC.

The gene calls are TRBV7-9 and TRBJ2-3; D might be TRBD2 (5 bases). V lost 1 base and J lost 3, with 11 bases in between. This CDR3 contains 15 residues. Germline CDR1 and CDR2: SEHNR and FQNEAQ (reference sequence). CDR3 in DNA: TGTGCCAGCAGCTTAGGTGAGGGCGGAACAGATACGCAGTATTTT. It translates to CASSLGEGGTDTQYF. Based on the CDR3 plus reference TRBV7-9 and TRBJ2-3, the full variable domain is DTGVSQNPRHKITKRGQNVTFRCDPISEHNRLYWYRQTLGQGPEFLTYFQNEAQLEKSRLLSDRFSAERPKGSFSTLEIQRTEQGDSAMYLCASSLGEGGTDTQYFGPGTRLTVL.

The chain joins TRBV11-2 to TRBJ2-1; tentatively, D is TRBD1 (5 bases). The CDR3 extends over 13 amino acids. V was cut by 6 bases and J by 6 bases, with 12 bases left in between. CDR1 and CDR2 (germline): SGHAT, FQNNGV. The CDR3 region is CASSPSRGNEQFF. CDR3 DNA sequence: TGTGCCAGCAGTCCGAGTAGGGGCAATGAGCAGTTCTTC.

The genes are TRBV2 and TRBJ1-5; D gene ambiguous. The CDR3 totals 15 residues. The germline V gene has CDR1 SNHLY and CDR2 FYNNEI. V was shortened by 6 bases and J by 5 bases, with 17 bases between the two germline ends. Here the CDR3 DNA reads TGTGCCAGCAGAGAGACCAGGACTGAACATCAGCCCCAGCATTTT. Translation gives CASRETRTEHQPQHF.